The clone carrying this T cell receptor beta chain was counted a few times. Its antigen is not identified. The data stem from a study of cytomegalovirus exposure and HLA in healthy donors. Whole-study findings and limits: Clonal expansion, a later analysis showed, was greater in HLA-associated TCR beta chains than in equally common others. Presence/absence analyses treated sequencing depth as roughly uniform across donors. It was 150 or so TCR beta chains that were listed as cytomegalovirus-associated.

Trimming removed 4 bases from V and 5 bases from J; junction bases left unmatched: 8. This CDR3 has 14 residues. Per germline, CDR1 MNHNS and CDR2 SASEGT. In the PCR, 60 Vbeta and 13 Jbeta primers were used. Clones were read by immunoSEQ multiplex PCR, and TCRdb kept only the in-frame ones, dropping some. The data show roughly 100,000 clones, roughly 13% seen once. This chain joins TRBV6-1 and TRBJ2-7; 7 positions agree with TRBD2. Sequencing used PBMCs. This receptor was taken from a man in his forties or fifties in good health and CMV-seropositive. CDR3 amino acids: CASSASGGPDEQYF. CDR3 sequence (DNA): TGTGCCAGCAGTGCCTCGGGAGGCCCCGACGAGCAGTACTTC.